This TCR beta chain was identified in a study of blood T cells in healthy people across ages. Study observations and caveats: It was the long-lived donors that had more naive CD4+ cells and higher diversity than aged donors.

A sample-barcoded 5' primer and a J-beta primer mix were used in a second PCR of roughly 6 to 11 cycles. Researchers report that a template-switch adaptor with 12 random nucleotides tagged each cDNA molecule. MiXCR, applied by TCRdb to the 5' RACE reads, yields one record per CDR3 protein. The profile shows over 1,300,000 distinct CDR3 sequences, approximately 59% of them singletons. The CDR3 spans 15 residues. The V gene's germline CDR1 is SGHDT and CDR2 YYEEEE. Points on this clonotype: Its matching antigen is unknown.

This TCR came from a man between 18 and 29 years old in good health. This chain joins TRBV5-6 and TRBJ2-5; D possibly corresponds to TRBD1 (6 bases). The J call may be in error: the DNA end matches TRBJ2-7 better. The sequencing sample was made of blood. The CDR3 nucleotides read TGTGCCAGCAGCTTGACAGGGATGGAAGCCTACGAGCAGTACTTC. Its translation is CASSLTGMEAYEQYF.